This TCR beta chain is drawn from a study of blood T cell repertoires in COVID-19. Study summary: In each case, the material was cDNA or gDNA derived from T cells, B-cell-depleted T cells, or PBMCs.

Original processing methods: Quantification of nucleated cells was approximated via reference gene primer amplification. Profiled with immunoSEQ multiplex PCR; TCRdb holds only in-frame clones, not every one. V, J and clone size derive from that table, while D and trimming were established from the DNA sequence. The data show a few hundred thousand clones, with 91% seen just once and roughly 0.86% held by the top ten. The study drew participants aged about 18 to 95 years from some 24 US areas. Grouping used clinical history reported by participants in a survey and questionnaire. V lost 7 bases, J lost 1 base, and 4 bases lay in between. Per the germline V gene, CDR1 is SQVTM and CDR2 is ANQGSEA. This CDR3 contains 10 residues.

The receptor was isolated from a woman between 40 and 50 years old who had been exposed to COVID-19. The chain has TRBV29-1 and TRBJ1-1; no clear D. The source material was PBMCs or T cells enriched from blood (not recorded which). The CDR3 coding sequence is TGCAGCGCACAGAACACTGAAGCTTTCTTT. The encoded protein is CSAQNTEAFF.